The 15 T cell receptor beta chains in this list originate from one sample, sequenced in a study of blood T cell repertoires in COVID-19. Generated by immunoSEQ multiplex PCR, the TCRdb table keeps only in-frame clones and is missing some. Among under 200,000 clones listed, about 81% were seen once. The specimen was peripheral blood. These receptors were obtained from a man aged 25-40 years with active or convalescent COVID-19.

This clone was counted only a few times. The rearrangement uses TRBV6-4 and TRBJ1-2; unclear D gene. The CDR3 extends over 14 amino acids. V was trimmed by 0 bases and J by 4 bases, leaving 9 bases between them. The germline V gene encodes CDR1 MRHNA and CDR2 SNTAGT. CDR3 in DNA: TGTGCCAGCAGTGACTCTTCAGGTCCCTATGGCTACACCTTC. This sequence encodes CASSDSSGPYGYTF.

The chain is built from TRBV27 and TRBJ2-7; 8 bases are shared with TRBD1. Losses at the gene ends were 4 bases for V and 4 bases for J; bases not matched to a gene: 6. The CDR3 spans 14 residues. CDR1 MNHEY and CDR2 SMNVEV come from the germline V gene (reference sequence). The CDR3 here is CASSSRDRIYEQYF. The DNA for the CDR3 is TGTGCCAGCAGTTCCCGGGACAGGATTTACGAGCAGTACTTC.

The CDR3 DNA is TGTGCCAGCTCGGCAGGGTTACAAGAGACCCAGTACTTC. Translated: CASSAGLQETQYF. The J gene is TRBJ2-5, the V gene TRBV18, with D perhaps TRBD1 (5 bases). This CDR3 contains 13 residues. Germline CDR1 and CDR2: KGHSH and LQKENI. Trimming pared 6 bases from V and 2 bases from J, leaving 10 bases between.

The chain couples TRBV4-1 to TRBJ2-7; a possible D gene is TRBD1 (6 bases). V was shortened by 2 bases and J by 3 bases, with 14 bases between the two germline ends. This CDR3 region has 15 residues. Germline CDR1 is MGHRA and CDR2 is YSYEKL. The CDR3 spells CASSQTGNLNYEQYF. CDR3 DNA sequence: TGCGCCAGCAGCCAAACAGGGAACCTGAACTACGAGCAGTACTTC.

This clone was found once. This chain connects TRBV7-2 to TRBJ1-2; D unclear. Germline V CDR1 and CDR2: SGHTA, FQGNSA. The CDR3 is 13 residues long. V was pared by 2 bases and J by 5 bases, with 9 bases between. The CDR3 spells CASSLYGEYGYTF. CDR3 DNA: TGTGCCAGCAGCTTATACGGGGAGTATGGCTACACCTTC.

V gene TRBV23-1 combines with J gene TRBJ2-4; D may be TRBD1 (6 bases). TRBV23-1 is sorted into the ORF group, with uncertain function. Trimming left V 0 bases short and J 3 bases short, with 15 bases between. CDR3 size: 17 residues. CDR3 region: CASSQSNRDKGKNIQYF. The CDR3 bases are TGCGCCAGCAGTCAATCGAACAGGGATAAAGGCAAAAACATTCAGTACTTC.

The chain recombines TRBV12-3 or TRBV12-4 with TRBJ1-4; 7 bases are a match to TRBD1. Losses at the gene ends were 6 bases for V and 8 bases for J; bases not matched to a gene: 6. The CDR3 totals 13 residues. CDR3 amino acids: CASRKGQLEKLFF. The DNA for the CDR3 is TGTGCCAGCAGAAAGGGACAGCTAGAAAAACTGTTTTTT.

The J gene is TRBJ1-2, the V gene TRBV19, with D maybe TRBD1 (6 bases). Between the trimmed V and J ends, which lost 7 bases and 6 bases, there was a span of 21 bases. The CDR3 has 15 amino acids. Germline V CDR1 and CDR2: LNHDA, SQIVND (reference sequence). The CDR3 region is CASTATRGGFDGYTF. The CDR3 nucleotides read TGTGCCAGTACGGCGACCAGAGGGGGTTTTGATGGCTACACCTTC.

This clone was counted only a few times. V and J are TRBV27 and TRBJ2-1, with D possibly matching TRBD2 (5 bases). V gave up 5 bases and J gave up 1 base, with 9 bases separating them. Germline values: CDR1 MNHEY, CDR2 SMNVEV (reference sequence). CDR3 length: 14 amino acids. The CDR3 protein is CASSHGGSYNEQFF. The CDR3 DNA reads TGTGCCAGCAGTCATGGCGGGTCCTACAATGAGCAGTTCTTC.

CDR3 region: CASSRGQGEKLFF. The CDR3 DNA reads TGTGCCAGCAGCCGAGGACAAGGTGAAAAACTGTTTTTT. V and J are TRBV7-2 and TRBJ1-4, with D perhaps TRBD1 (5 bases). V lost 5 bases, J lost 7 bases, and 11 bases lay in between. The CDR3 covers 13 residues. Germline V lookup: CDR1 SGHTA, CDR2 FQGNSA. Together with reference TRBV7-2 and TRBJ1-4, the CDR3 gives the full variable domain: GAGVSQSPSNKVTEKGKDVELRCDPISGHTALYWYRQSLGQGLEFLIYFQGNSAPDKSGLPSDRFSAERTGGSVSTLTIQRTQQEDSAVYLCASSRGQGEKLFFGSGTQLSVL.

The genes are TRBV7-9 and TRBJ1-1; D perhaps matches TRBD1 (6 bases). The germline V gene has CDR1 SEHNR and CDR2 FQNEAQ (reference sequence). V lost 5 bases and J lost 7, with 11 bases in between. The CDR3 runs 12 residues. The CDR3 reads CASSPGTYEAFF. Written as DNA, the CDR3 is TGTGCCAGCAGCCCCGGGACATATGAAGCTTTCTTT.

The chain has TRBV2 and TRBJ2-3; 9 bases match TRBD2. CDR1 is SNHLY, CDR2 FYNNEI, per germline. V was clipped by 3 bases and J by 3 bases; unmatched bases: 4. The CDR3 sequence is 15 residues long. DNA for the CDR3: TGTGCCAGCAGTGACAAGCTAGCGGGAACAGATACGCAGTATTTT. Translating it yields CASSDKLAGTDTQYF.

The CDR3 nucleotides read TGCGCCAGCAGCTTGTGGACAGGGAACACCGGGGAGCTGTTTTTT. It translates to CASSLWTGNTGELFF. The rearrangement links TRBV5-1 to TRBJ2-2; 7 nucleotides agree with TRBD1. The length of the CDR3 is 15 residues. CDR1 SGHRS and CDR2 YFSETQ come from the germline V gene. V shed 1 base, J shed 1 base, and the junction held 1 base outside the gene matches.

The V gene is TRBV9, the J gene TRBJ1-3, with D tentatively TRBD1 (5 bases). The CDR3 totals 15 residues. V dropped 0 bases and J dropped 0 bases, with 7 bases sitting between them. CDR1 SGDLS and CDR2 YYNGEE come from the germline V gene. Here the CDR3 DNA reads TGTGCCAGCAGCGTAGAAGGGGTCTCTGGAAACACCATATATTTT. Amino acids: CASSVEGVSGNTIYF.

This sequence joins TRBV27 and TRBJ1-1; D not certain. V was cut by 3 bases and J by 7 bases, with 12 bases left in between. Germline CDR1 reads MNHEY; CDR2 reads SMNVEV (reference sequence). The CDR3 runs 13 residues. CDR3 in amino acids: CASSFVAGNEAFF. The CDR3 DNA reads TGTGCCAGCAGTTTCGTGGCAGGAAATGAAGCTTTCTTT.